This T cell receptor (beta chain) was recorded in a study of Ad26.COV2.S vaccination and SARS-CoV-2 variants. Treatment reported: some 19 received Ad26.COV2.S at low or high dose, single or two shots; 5 received placebo; per-sample allocation not given. Collection of the samples took place on day 63 after the first injection of vaccine or placebo. As regards this clone: Antigen unknown.

General observations from the study: Whether participants received vaccine or placebo, their non-spike TCR breadth was similar.

The V end lost 4 bases, the J end lost 3 bases, and 18 bases lay between the germline ends. The CDR3 is 16 amino acids. The germline CDR1 and CDR2 sequences are SGHTA and FQGNSA. The repertoire was sequenced with immunoSEQ multiplex PCR; TCRdb's copy has only in-frame clones and lacks some. This table holds about 680,000 clones, 80% to 90% found once. This clonotype originated in a person between 18 and 65 years old who received the Ad26.COV2.S COVID-19 vaccine or a placebo. The source material was peripheral blood, sampled in a trial of Ad26.COV2.S vaccine versus placebo. V and J are TRBV7-2 and TRBJ1-2, with D maybe TRBD1 (6 bases). The CDR3 DNA reads TGTGCCAGCAGCTGGGGGTACGGGGGCGCCCACTATGGCTACACCTTC. Encoded protein: CASSWGYGGAHYGYTF.